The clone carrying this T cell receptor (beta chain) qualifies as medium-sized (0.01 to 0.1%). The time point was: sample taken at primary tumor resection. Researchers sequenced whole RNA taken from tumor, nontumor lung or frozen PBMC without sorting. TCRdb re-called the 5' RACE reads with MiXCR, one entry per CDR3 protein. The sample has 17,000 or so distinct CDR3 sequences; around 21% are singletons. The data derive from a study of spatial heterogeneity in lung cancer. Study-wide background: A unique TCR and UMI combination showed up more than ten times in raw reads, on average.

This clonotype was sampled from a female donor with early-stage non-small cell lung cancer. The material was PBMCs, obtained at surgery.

The CDR3: CASSTRDSLNIQYF. In DNA, the CDR3 is TGTGCCAGCAGCACCCGGGACTCTCTAAACATTCAGTACTTC. The gene calls are TRBV3-1 and TRBJ2-4; tentative D call: TRBD2 (6 bases). Per the germline V gene, CDR1 is LGHDT and CDR2 is YNNKEL (reference sequence). The CDR3 is 14 residues long. The V end was cut by 5 bases, the J end by 6 bases, with 14 bases between.